The 21 T cell receptor beta chains below come from one sample, sequenced in a study of shared clonotypes between healthy human individuals. Profiled with immunoSEQ multiplex PCR; TCRdb holds only in-frame clones, not every one. The data show under 1,100,000 clones, around 82% seen once. Sequencing used memory CD4+ T cells from PBMCs. Subset meaning: CD45RA-negative fraction. These receptors were taken from a man between 18 and 35 years old in good health. Some clones in this sample may be carry-over from other donors' samples.

The chain recombines TRBV18 with TRBJ2-1, with TRBD2 identical over 7 bases. Germline V CDR1 and CDR2: KGHSH, LQKENI. The CDR3 sequence is 15 residues long. V was pared by 0 bases and J by 9 bases, with 8 bases of the junction left unmatched. CDR3 in amino acids: CASSPPGRVVGEQFF. Here the CDR3 DNA reads TGTGCCAGCTCACCACCGGGGAGGGTAGTGGGTGAGCAGTTCTTC.

This chain connects TRBV14 to TRBJ2-1, with 8 bases aligning to TRBD2. The germline V gene has CDR1 SGHDN and CDR2 FVKESK. This CDR3 contains 13 residues. The J segment lost 11 bases and the V segment lost 5 bases, leaving 8 bases of the junction unmatched. The CDR3 sequence: CASSYSLSGKQFF. CDR3 in DNA: TGTGCCAGCAGCTACTCGCTTAGCGGGAAGCAGTTCTTC.

Many counts were recorded for this clone. The rearrangement links TRBV27 to TRBJ2-4; D gene unclear. The CDR3 is 17 residues long. Trimming shortened V by 2 bases and J by 7 bases, and 21 bases separated the two germline ends. CDR1 is MNHEY, CDR2 SMNVEV, per germline (reference sequence). CDR3 residues: CASSLSLPRAGSNIQYF. For the CDR3, the DNA is TGTGCCAGCAGTTTAAGCCTCCCACGGGCAGGTAGCAACATTCAGTACTTC.

This clone has more than one count but fewer than ten. The chain uses TRBV5-1 and TRBJ1-6; D gene uncertain. This CDR3 comprises 14 residues. Trimming removed 0 bases at V and 8 bases at J, with 9 bases between. Germline V gives CDR1 SGHRS, CDR2 YFSETQ. CDR3 amino acids: CASSLDSLYSPLHF. The CDR3 bases are TGCGCCAGCAGCTTGGACAGCTTATATTCACCCCTCCACTTT.

This clone appeared many times. V gene TRBV15 combines with J gene TRBJ1-5, with 7 bases matching TRBD1. CDR3 length: 14 residues. V dropped 1 base and J dropped 11; count of bases not matched to a gene: 8. Germline V gene lookup returns CDR1 LNHNV and CDR2 YYDKDF (reference sequence). The CDR3 sequence is CATSRGRDSLAQHF. CDR3 coding DNA: TGTGCCACCAGCAGAGGCAGGGACAGTTTAGCCCAGCATTTT.

V usage is TRBV5-4 and J usage is TRBJ2-2, with 10 nucleotides matching TRBD2. V was clipped by 7 bases and J by 4 bases; unmatched bases: 7. The CDR3 consists of 15 residues. Germline CDR1 is SGHNT and CDR2 is YYREEE (reference sequence). The CDR3 sequence: CASWPAGGVTGELFF. As DNA, the CDR3 is TGTGCCAGCTGGCCAGCGGGAGGGGTCACCGGGGAGCTGTTTTTT. Together with reference TRBV5-4 and TRBJ2-2, the CDR3 gives the full variable domain: ETGVTQSPTHLIKTRGQQVTLRCSSQSGHNTVSWYQQALGQGPQFIFQYYREEENGRGNFPPRFSGLQFPNYSSELNVNALELDDSALYLCASWPAGGVTGELFFGEGSRLTVL.

The chain joins TRBV28 to TRBJ1-5; no clear D gene. The V end was cut by 5 bases, the J end by 1 base, with 15 bases between. The V gene's germline CDR1 is MDHEN and CDR2 SYDVKM. The length of the CDR3 is 16 residues. The DNA of the CDR3 is TGTGCCAGCAGTCTTGGGTCGGGGATGAGCAATCAGCCCCAGCATTTT. Amino acid sequence: CASSLGSGMSNQPQHF.

On this clone: A far larger clone is one nucleotide away, so this likely arose from a read error. The chain has TRBV30 and TRBJ1-3, with 7 nucleotides matching TRBD1. This CDR3 is built from 13 residues. J lost 5 bases, V lost 7 bases, and 8 bases had no gene match. Germline CDR1 and CDR2: GTSNPN and SVGIG (reference sequence). The DNA of the CDR3 is TGTGCCTTGACGAGGGGGCCGAGAAACACCATATATTTT. Protein product: CALTRGPRNTIYF.

The genes are TRBV4-3 and TRBJ2-2, with 8 bases identical to TRBD1. The CDR3 is 15 residues long. V trimming: 6 bases; J trimming: 6 bases; junction bases outside the gene matches: 9. Germline loops: CDR1 LGHNA, CDR2 YSLEER. The CDR3 reads CASSEQGAMAGELFF. The CDR3 nucleotides read TGCGCCAGCAGTGAGCAGGGGGCTATGGCCGGGGAGCTGTTTTTT.

V and J are TRBV10-3 and TRBJ2-7, with 11 bases fitting TRBD1. With V trimmed by 6 bases and J by 3 bases, 4 bases remained unmatched. Germline-derived CDR1 and CDR2 are ENHRY and SYGVKD. This CDR3 has 14 amino acids. CDR3 sequence reads: CAISPGQGDYEQYF. As DNA, the CDR3 is TGTGCCATCAGCCCGGGACAGGGGGACTACGAGCAGTACTTC.

The V gene is TRBV18, the J gene TRBJ2-7; D might be TRBD2 (6 bases). Trimming left V 4 bases short and J 2 bases short, with 12 bases between. The CDR3 extends over 14 amino acids. Germline V CDR1 and CDR2: KGHSH, LQKENI. This chain's CDR3 is CASSRRLETYEQYF. Written as DNA, the CDR3 is TGTGCCAGCTCACGCAGACTAGAAACCTACGAGCAGTACTTC.

This clone was seen more than once but under ten times. The rearrangement uses TRBV2 and TRBJ2-7; D perhaps matches TRBD1 (6 bases). The V gene lost 7 bases and the J gene lost 0 bases, with 10 bases spanning the gap. Germline CDR1 is SNHLY and CDR2 is FYNNEI. The CDR3 totals 13 residues. CDR3 amino acids: CASTTGTSYEQYF. DNA of the CDR3: TGTGCCAGCACGACAGGAACCTCCTACGAGCAGTACTTC.

This sequence joins TRBV10-3 and TRBJ2-3, with no clear D. The V and J ends lost 6 bases and 0 bases respectively, with 10 bases between them. This CDR3 has 14 residues. The germline V gene has CDR1 ENHRY and CDR2 SYGVKD. CDR3 sequence reads: CAISQNTSTDTQYF. In DNA, the CDR3 is TGTGCCATCAGCCAGAATACAAGCACAGATACGCAGTATTTT.

This chain connects TRBV10-2 to TRBJ2-4; tentatively, D is TRBD2 (5 bases). V lost 3 bases, J lost 0 bases, and 9 bases lay in between. Germline lookup yields CDR1 WSHSY and CDR2 SAAADI. The CDR3 is 15 residues long. The CDR3 DNA follows: TGCGCCAGCAGTGACGGCGGGCTAGCCAAAAACATTCAGTACTTC. Translated, it gives CASSDGGLAKNIQYF.

The chain couples TRBV19 to TRBJ1-3, with no clear D. This CDR3 contains 11 residues. In germline, CDR1 is LNHDA, CDR2 SQIVND (reference sequence). CDR3 nucleotides: TGTGCGGGCTCCGCTGGAAACACCATATATTTT. Residues: CAGSAGNTIYF.

This rearrangement joins TRBV23-1 to TRBJ1-4; D is undetermined. TRBV23-1 is sorted into the ORF group, with uncertain function. CDR3 length: 17 residues. Trimming removed 1 base from V and 8 bases from J, with 20 bases in between. The CDR3 sequence: CASSQYHSWEILEKLFF. For the CDR3, the DNA is TGCGCCAGCAGTCAATATCACAGTTGGGAAATACTGGAAAAACTGTTTTTT.

The genes are TRBV30 and TRBJ1-1, with a possible D match to TRBD1 (5 bases). This CDR3 is 15 amino acids long. CDR1 and CDR2 (germline): GTSNPN, SVGIG (reference sequence). V dropped 0 bases and J dropped 3 bases, with 14 bases sitting between them. The CDR3 nucleotides read TGTGCCTGGAGTGTACGGGGCAGGGCCTACACTGAAGCTTTCTTT. It specifies CAWSVRGRAYTEAFF.

This clone appeared many times. Other DNA sequences in the same sample also yield this CDR3. The chain joins TRBV20-1 to TRBJ2-3, with D possibly being TRBD1 (5 bases). Germline CDR1 DFQATT, CDR2 SNEGSKA (reference sequence). Trimming removed 4 bases from V and 6 bases from J, with 8 bases in between. This CDR3 is 11 amino acids long. CDR3 region: CSAIPGDTQYF. CDR3 sequence (DNA): TGCAGTGCTATCCCAGGGGATACGCAGTATTTT.

V usage is TRBV9 and J usage is TRBJ1-4, with a possible D match to TRBD1 (5 bases). The CDR3 contains 14 residues. Between the trimmed V and J ends, which lost 3 bases and 8 bases, there was a span of 14 bases. Germline V lookup: CDR1 SGDLS, CDR2 YYNGEE. The CDR3 sequence is CASSAKTGVEKLFF. In DNA, the CDR3 is TGTGCCAGCAGCGCGAAAACGGGGGTGGAAAAACTGTTTTTT.

This sequence joins TRBV7-6 and TRBJ2-1; D remains ambiguous. Germline CDR1 is SGHVS and CDR2 is FNYEAQ. The CDR3 runs to 15 residues. V was pared by 1 base and J by 2 bases, with 9 bases between. The CDR3 reads CASSLEAATYNEQFF. CDR3 nucleotides: TGTGCCAGCAGCTTAGAGGCCGCTACCTACAATGAGCAGTTCTTC.

The chain uses TRBV5-6 and TRBJ2-1, with TRBD2 matching 9 bases. CDR1 and CDR2 (germline): SGHDT, YYEEEE. The CDR3 contains 17 residues. V dropped 2 bases and J dropped 1; count of bases not matched to a gene: 7. The CDR3, as DNA: TGTGCCAGCAGCTTCCTTAGCGGGAGTAGGTCCTACAATGAGCAGTTCTTC. It codes for CASSFLSGSRSYNEQFF.